The next 16 T cell receptor beta chains were all read from a single sample in a study of identical twins. TCRdb itself ran the 5' RACE reads through MiXCR, one entry per CDR3 protein. The sample carries 400,000 to 500,000 distinct CDR3 sequences, 18% recorded once. Sequencing was carried out using naive T cells sorted from blood. These receptors originate from a man between 45 and 60 years old in good health.

This sequence joins TRBV6-1 and TRBJ2-1; no definite D call. Germline CDR1 reads MNHNS; CDR2 reads SASEGT. V was shortened by 6 bases and J by 7 bases, with 25 bases between the two germline ends. The CDR3 contains 17 residues. CDR3: CASRSLLSRLFPNEQFF. Written as DNA, the CDR3 is TGTGCCAGCAGGAGCCTTTTAAGCCGGCTATTTCCAAATGAGCAGTTCTTC.

The chain couples TRBV20-1 to TRBJ2-1, with 9 bases that match TRBD2. The ends lost 1 base at V and 6 bases at J; junction bases unmatched: 7. Germline V CDR1 and CDR2: DFQATT, SNEGSKA (reference sequence). The CDR3 sequence is 15 residues long. The CDR3 reads CSARGAGGPINEQFF. CDR3 DNA sequence: TGCAGTGCTAGAGGGGCGGGAGGGCCAATCAATGAGCAGTTCTTC.

The sample holds many counts of this clonotype. The gene calls are TRBV15 and TRBJ2-5, with D hard to call. The CDR3 spans 14 residues. Trimming removed 5 bases from V and 1 base from J, with 11 bases in between. Germline V gene sequence: CDR1 LNHNV, CDR2 YYDKDF (reference sequence). The CDR3 loop is CATSPGRIQETQYF. CDR3 DNA: TGTGCCACCAGCCCCGGGCGGATCCAAGAGACCCAGTACTTC.

In its sample, this clonotype was seen a few times. J is TRBJ1-5 and V is TRBV20-1; D remains ambiguous. The CDR3 length is 11 residues. V lost 2 bases, J lost 2 bases, and 1 base lay in between. Germline CDR1 reads DFQATT; CDR2 reads SNEGSKA (reference sequence). CDR3 sequence (DNA): TGCAGTGCTAGACGCAATCAGCCCCAGCATTTT. Amino acids: CSARRNQPQHF.

The chain has TRBV28 and TRBJ1-5, with D perhaps TRBD1 (6 bases). Germline-derived CDR1 and CDR2 are MDHEN and SYDVKM. The CDR3 is 14 amino acids. Trimming removed 4 bases at V and 1 base at J, with 8 bases between. CDR3 in amino acids: CASSSTGSNQPQHF. The CDR3 DNA follows: TGTGCCAGCAGTTCTACAGGGAGCAATCAGCCCCAGCATTTT.

This clonotype was seen ten or more times. This chain uses TRBV5-6 with TRBJ2-1; TRBD2 aligns across 8 bases. The V segment lost 0 bases and the J segment 3 bases; nucleotides outside the gene matches: 8. Germline assignment: CDR1 SGHDT and CDR2 YYEEEE. This CDR3 comprises 17 residues. The CDR3 nucleotides are TGTGCCAGCAGCTTGGCTAGCGGGTACCGTAGCTACAATGAGCAGTTCTTC. This sequence encodes CASSLASGYRSYNEQFF.

This clonotype was found many times. The chain is built from TRBV7-6 and TRBJ1-3, with 9 positions matching TRBD1. The CDR3 consists of 16 residues. From germline, CDR1 is SGHVS and CDR2 FNYEAQ. The ends lost 7 bases at V and 0 bases at J; junction bases unmatched: 7. CDR3 bases: TGTGCCAGCATCCGGGGACAGGGCGGCTCTGGAAACACCATATATTTT. Translating it yields CASIRGQGGSGNTIYF.

This clonotype was counted at least ten times. This chain links TRBV5-6 with TRBJ1-1; 12 bases fit TRBD1. CDR1 and CDR2 from the germline V gene are SGHDT and YYEEEE. The V segment lost 4 bases and the J segment 3 bases; nucleotides outside the gene matches: 7. The length of the CDR3 is 16 residues. The CDR3 sequence: CASSIPGQGADTEAFF. DNA of the CDR3: TGTGCCAGCAGCATTCCGGGACAGGGGGCGGACACTGAAGCTTTCTTT.

Many counts were recorded for this clonotype. This chain connects TRBV5-1 to TRBJ2-1; D remains ambiguous. Germline CDR1 and CDR2: SGHRS and YFSETQ. Trimming stripped 1 base from V and 0 bases from J, with 11 bases between. CDR3 length equals 16 residues. The CDR3 DNA follows: TGCGCCAGCAGCTTGATGGGCTCGAGCTCCTACAATGAGCAGTTCTTC. Protein sequence: CASSLMGSSSYNEQFF.

This clonotype occurred many times. The chain has TRBV20-1 and TRBJ2-3, with TRBD1 as a possible D gene (6 bases). The CDR3 contains 13 residues. Germline V gene lookup returns CDR1 DFQATT and CDR2 SNEGSKA (reference sequence). The germline V and J ends were trimmed by 4 bases and 4 bases, with 12 bases remaining between them. This chain's CDR3 is CSAIRGFADTQYF. CDR3 nucleotides: TGCAGTGCTATCAGGGGTTTCGCAGATACGCAGTATTTT.

This clonotype was seen repeatedly, ten times or more. V gene TRBV20-1 combines with J gene TRBJ2-7, with unresolved D. The V gene lost 1 base and the J gene lost 5 bases, with 18 bases spanning the gap. There are 15 residues in the CDR3. Germline CDR1 is DFQATT and CDR2 is SNEGSKA (reference sequence). CDR3 amino acids: CSARGLVGKYNEQYF. In DNA, the CDR3 is TGCAGTGCTAGAGGTCTTGTGGGGAAGTATAACGAGCAGTACTTC.

This clonotype has ten or more counts. The chain joins TRBV2 to TRBJ1-3; 7 bases match TRBD1. Trimming removed 3 bases from V and 0 bases from J; junction bases left unmatched: 5. Germline-derived CDR1 and CDR2 are SNHLY and FYNNEI. CDR3 size: 16 residues. This CDR3 is CASSDSRDSSGNTIYF. CDR3 nucleotides: TGTGCCAGCAGTGATTCCCGGGACAGCTCTGGAAACACCATATATTTT.

This rearrangement joins TRBV14 to TRBJ2-2, with no clear D. Trimming took 0 bases from V and 4 from J, leaving 18 bases between them. The CDR3 is 18 residues long. CDR1 SGHDN and CDR2 FVKESK come from the germline V gene. CDR3 amino acids: CASSQDSPPGRSTGELFF. CDR3 in DNA: TGTGCCAGCAGCCAAGATTCGCCTCCCGGAAGGAGCACCGGGGAGCTGTTTTTT.

In this sample, this clonotype turned up a few times. The V and J genes are TRBV10-3 and TRBJ2-7; 14 bases are a match to TRBD2. CDR1 and CDR2 (germline): ENHRY, SYGVKD. With V trimmed by 5 bases and J by 0 bases, 12 bases remained unmatched. This CDR3 is built from 19 residues. In DNA form, the CDR3 reads TGTGCCATCAGTTCACTGACTAGCGGGGGGGCCCGAAGCTCCTACGAGCAGTACTTC. This sequence encodes CAISSLTSGGARSSYEQYF.

This clonotype has just a few counts. The genes are TRBV6-1 and TRBJ2-6; D not certain. The CDR3 extends over 15 amino acids. V lost 5 bases, J lost 0 bases, and 8 bases lay in between. The germline gives CDR1 MNHNS, CDR2 SASEGT. The CDR3 protein is CASSLRNSGANVLTF. The CDR3 DNA is TGTGCCAGCAGTCTCCGTAACTCTGGGGCCAACGTCCTGACTTTC.

This chain joins TRBV19 and TRBJ2-4; the D gene is possibly TRBD2 (6 bases). CDR1 is LNHDA and CDR2 is SQIVND in the germline V gene (reference sequence). This CDR3 is built from 10 residues. V lost 8 bases and J lost 10, with 9 bases in between. The CDR3 reads CASGGGIQYF. In DNA, the CDR3 is TGTGCCAGTGGTGGAGGGATTCAGTACTTC.